This T cell receptor beta chain was recovered during a study of PD-L1 blockade in urothelial cancer. Study-wide context: The researchers analyzed blood 3 weeks (second dose) and 6 weeks after treatment start.

The germline V gene has CDR1 GTSNPN and CDR2 SVGIG (reference sequence). The CDR3 sequence is 13 residues long. V shed 0 bases and J shed 2 bases, with 5 bases lying between them. Synthetic spike-ins, TCR analog templates, were added into each PCR. Clones were read by immunoSEQ multiplex PCR, and TCRdb kept only the in-frame ones, dropping some. The table has about 51,000 clones, more than 75% seen once. The chain has TRBV30 and TRBJ1-5; no clear D. The origin of this receptor is a man in his fifties or sixties with urothelial cancer. The sample consisted of PBMCs, taken around atezolizumab (anti-PD-L1) treatment. CDR3 bases: TGTGCCTGGAGTGTGCAGGGCAATCAGCCCCAGCATTTT. This encodes CAWSVQGNQPQHF.